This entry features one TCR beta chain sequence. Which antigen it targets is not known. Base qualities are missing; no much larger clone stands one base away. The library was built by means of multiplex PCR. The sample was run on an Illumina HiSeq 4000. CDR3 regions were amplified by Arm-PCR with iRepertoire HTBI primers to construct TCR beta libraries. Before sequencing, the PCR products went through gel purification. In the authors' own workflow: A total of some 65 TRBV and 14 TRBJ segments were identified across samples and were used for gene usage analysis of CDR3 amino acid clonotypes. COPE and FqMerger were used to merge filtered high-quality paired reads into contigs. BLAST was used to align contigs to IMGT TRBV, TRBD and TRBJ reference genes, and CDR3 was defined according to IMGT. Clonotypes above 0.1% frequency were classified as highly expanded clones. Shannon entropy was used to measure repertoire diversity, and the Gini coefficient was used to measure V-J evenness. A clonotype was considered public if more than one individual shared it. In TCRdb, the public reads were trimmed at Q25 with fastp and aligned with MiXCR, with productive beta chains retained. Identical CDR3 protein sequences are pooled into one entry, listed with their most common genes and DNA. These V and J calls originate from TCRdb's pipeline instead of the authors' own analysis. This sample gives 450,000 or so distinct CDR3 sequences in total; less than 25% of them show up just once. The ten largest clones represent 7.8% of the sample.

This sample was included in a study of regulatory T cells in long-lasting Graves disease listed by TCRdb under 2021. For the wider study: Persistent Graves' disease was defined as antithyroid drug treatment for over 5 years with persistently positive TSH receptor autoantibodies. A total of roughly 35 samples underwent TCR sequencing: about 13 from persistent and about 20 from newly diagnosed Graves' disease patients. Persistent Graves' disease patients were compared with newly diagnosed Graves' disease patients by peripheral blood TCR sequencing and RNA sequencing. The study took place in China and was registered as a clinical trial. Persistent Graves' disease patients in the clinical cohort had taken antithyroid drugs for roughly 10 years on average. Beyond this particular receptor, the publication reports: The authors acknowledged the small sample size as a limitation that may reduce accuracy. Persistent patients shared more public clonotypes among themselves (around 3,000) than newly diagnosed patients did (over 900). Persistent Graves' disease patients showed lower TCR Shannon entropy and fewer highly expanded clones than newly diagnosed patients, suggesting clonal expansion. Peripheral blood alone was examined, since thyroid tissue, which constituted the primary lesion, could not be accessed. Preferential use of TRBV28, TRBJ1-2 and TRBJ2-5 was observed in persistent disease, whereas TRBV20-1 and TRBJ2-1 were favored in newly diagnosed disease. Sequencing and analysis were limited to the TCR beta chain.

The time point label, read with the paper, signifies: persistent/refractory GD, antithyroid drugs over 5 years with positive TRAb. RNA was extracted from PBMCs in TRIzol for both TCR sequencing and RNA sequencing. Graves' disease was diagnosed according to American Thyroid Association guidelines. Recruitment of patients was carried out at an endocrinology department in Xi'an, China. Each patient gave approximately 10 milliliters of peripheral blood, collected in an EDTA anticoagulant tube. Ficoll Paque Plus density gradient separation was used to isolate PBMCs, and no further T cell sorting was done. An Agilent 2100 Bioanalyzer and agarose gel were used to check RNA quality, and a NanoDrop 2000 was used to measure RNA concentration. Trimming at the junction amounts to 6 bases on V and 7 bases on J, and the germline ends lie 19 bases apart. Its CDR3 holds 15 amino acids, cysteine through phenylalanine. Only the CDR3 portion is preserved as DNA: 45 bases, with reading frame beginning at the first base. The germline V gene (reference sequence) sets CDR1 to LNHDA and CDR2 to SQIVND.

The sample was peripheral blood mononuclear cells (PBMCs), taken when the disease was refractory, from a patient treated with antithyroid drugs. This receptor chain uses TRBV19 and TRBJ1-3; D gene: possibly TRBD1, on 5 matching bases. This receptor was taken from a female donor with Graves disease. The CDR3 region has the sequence CASSLVFGTRNTIYF. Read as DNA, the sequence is TGTGCCAGTAGCTTGGTATTCGGGACCAGGAACACCATATATTTT.